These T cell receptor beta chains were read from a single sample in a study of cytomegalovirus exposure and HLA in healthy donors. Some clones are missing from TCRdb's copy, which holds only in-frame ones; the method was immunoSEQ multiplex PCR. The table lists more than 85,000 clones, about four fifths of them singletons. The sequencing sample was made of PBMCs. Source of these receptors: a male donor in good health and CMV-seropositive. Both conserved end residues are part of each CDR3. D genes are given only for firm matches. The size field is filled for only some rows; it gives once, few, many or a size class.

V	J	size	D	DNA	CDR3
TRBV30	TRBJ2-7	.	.	TGTGCCTGGAGTGGTTTGGACACAAAGCAGTACTTC	CAWSGLDTKQYF
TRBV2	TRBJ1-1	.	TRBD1	TGTGCCAGCTTAAGCAGGGGGCTACACACTGAAGCTTTCTTT	CASLSRGLHTEAFF
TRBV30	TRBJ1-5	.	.	TGTGCCTGGAGTAAGTTCGGTAATGGGCCCCAGCATTTT	CAWSKFGNGPQHF
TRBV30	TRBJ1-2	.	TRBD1	TGTGCCTGGACGGACAGGGACCTATTGGGTGGCTACACCTTC	CAWTDRDLLGGYTF
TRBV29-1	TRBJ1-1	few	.	TGCAGCGTAGGACTAGCTCGTGAAGCTTTCTTT	CSVGLAREAFF
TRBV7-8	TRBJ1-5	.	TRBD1	TGTGCCAGCAGCTTACGGGACAGGGTCGGCAATCAGCCCCAGCATTTT	CASSLRDRVGNQPQHF
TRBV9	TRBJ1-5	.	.	TGTGCCAGCAGCCAGCGGGGTGATCAGCCCCAGCATTTT	CASSQRGDQPQHF
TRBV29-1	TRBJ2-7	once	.	TGCAGCGTTGTGGGGATGGGGGCCGGCTACGAGCAGTACTTC	CSVVGMGAGYEQYF
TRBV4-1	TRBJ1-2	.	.	TGCGCCAGCAGCCAAAACCCCAGGACAGAAAGCTATGGCTACACCTTC	CASSQNPRTESYGYTF
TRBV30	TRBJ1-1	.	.	TGTGCCTGGAGTTATTTCGGGGGGGGGCCTGAAGCTTTCTTT	CAWSYFGGGPEAFF
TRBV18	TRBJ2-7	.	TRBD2	TGTGCCAGCTCACCACCGCGTGCGGGGGGACGCGAGCAGTACTTC	CASSPPRAGGREQYF
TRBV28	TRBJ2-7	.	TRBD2	TGTGCCAGCAGCTCCGGACGGGAGGGATACGAGCAGTACTTC	CASSSGREGYEQYF
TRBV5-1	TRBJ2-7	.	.	TGCGCCAGCAGCTTGGAGGCACTAGTTGACGAGCAGTACTTC	CASSLEALVDEQYF
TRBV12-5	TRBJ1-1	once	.	TGTGCTAGTGGTCGCCCAGACACTGAAGCTTTCTTT	CASGRPDTEAFF
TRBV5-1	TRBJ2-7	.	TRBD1	TGCGCCAGCAGCCTGGGACAGTTCTACGAGCAGTACTTC	CASSLGQFYEQYF